These 10 T cell receptor beta chains originate from one sample sequenced in a study of CD8+ T cells in alopecia areata. RNA was extracted and reverse transcribed into cDNA as the sequencing template. Clones were read by immunoSEQ multiplex PCR, and TCRdb kept only the in-frame ones, dropping some. The repertoire holds about 100,000 clones, with approximately 60% as singletons. Sequencing input: CD8+ T cells sorted from blood. All receptors come from a human donor in good health.

The rearrangement joins TRBV6-5 to TRBJ1-5, with TRBD1 matching 7 bases. Germline CDR1 MNHEY, CDR2 SVGAGI. CDR3 length equals 14 residues. Trimming at V came to 3 bases and at J to 4 bases, leaving 3 bases not matched to a gene. CDR3: CASSYGQENQPQHF. DNA for the CDR3: TGTGCCAGCAGTTATGGACAGGAAAATCAGCCCCAGCATTTT.

This clone was seen more than once but under ten times. This chain joins TRBV10-3 and TRBJ2-7, with TRBD1 matching over 9 bases. After removal of 3 bases from V and 2 bases from J, the junction contained 8 bases not matched to a gene. Germline V CDR1 and CDR2: ENHRY, SYGVKD. This CDR3 comprises 16 residues. CDR3 sequence reads: CAISDGGTGLTYEQYF. CDR3 nucleotide sequence: TGTGCCATCAGTGATGGCGGGACAGGGCTTACCTACGAGCAGTACTTC.

The chain has TRBV25-1 and TRBJ2-1; D is possibly TRBD1 (6 bases). With 9 bases removed from V and 0 bases from J, the gap between germline ends came to 12 bases. The germline V gene has CDR1 MGHDK and CDR2 SYGVNS. CDR3 length: 14 amino acids. CDR3 sequence reads: CARGAGNSYNEQFF. In DNA form, the CDR3 reads TGTGCCAGGGGGGCAGGGAACTCCTACAATGAGCAGTTCTTC.

A single count supports this clone. The chain carries TRBV29-1 and TRBJ2-7; 8 bases fit TRBD1. CDR3 length: 12 residues. The V gene's germline CDR1 is SQVTM and CDR2 ANQGSEA. The trim removed 6 bases at V and 7 bases at J, leaving 8 bases unmatched. The CDR3 loop reads CSVYDRGAEQYF. CDR3 DNA sequence: TGCAGCGTATACGACAGGGGCGCTGAGCAGTACTTC.

J is TRBJ2-7 and V is TRBV9, with 8 nucleotides matching TRBD2. The CDR3 has 15 residues. Losses at the gene ends were 0 bases for V and 2 bases for J; bases not matched to a gene: 4. The germline CDR1 and CDR2 sequences are SGDLS and YYNGEE. CDR3 loop: CASSVAGGPPYEQYF. The CDR3 region has the DNA TGTGCCAGCAGCGTAGCGGGGGGGCCCCCCTACGAGCAGTACTTC. The full variable domain, with the rest looked up from reference TRBV9 and TRBJ2-7, is DSGVTQTPKHLITATGQRVTLRCSPRSGDLSVYWYQQSLDQGLQFLIQYYNGEERAKGNILERFSAQQFPDLHSELNLSSLELGDSALYFCASSVAGGPPYEQYFGPGTRLTVT.

The V and J genes are TRBV5-1 and TRBJ2-3; D is uncertain. The CDR3 covers 15 residues. Trimming shortened V by 4 bases and J by 1 base, and 13 bases separated the two germline ends. The germline gives CDR1 SGHRS, CDR2 YFSETQ. The CDR3 loop is CASSTLGTGTDTQYF. The CDR3 coding sequence is TGCGCCAGCAGCACCCTCGGAACGGGCACAGATACGCAGTATTTT.

The sample holds a few counts of this clone. The CDR3 loop is CASSHGDGQGSYGYTF. CDR3 sequence (DNA): TGTGCCAGCAGCCACGGAGACGGACAGGGATCCTATGGCTACACCTTC. The J gene is TRBJ1-2, the V gene TRBV7-8; TRBD1 matches 8 bases. CDR1 and CDR2 from the germline V gene are SGHVS and FQNEAQ. The CDR3 runs to 16 residues. Trimming took 5 bases from V and 4 from J; bases not matched to a gene: 12. Supplemented by reference TRBV7-8 and TRBJ1-2, the full variable domain reads GAGVSQSPRYKVAKRGQDVALRCDPISGHVSLFWYQQALGQGPEFLTYFQNEAQLDKSGLPSDRFFAERPEGSVSTLKIQRTQQEDSAVYLCASSHGDGQGSYGYTFGSGTRLTVV.

This clone appeared a single time. The genes are TRBV5-6 and TRBJ2-7, with D unresolved. In germline, CDR1 is SGHDT, CDR2 YYEEEE. This CDR3 is built from 12 residues. Between the trimmed V and J ends, which lost 4 bases and 4 bases, there was a span of 9 bases. Written as DNA, the CDR3 is TGTGCCAGCAGCGCAACTCGTTACGAGCAGTACTTC. This gives the protein CASSATRYEQYF. Drawing the rest from reference TRBV5-6 and TRBJ2-7, the complete variable domain is DAGVTQSPTHLIKTRGQQVTLRCSPKSGHDTVSWYQQALGQGPQFIFQYYEEEERQRGNFPDRFSGHQFPNYSSELNVNALLLGDSALYLCASSATRYEQYFGPGTRLTVT.

Comments on this clone: Being one base from a much bigger clone, this may be a read error. The V call is TRBV6-5, the J call TRBJ2-5, with 7 bases identical to TRBD1. V shed 6 bases and J 4 bases; nucleotides not matched to a gene: 8. There are 14 residues in the CDR3. CDR1 MNHEY and CDR2 SVGAGI come from the germline V gene. In DNA form, the CDR3 reads TGTGCCAGCAGCCGACGACAGGGCCCAGAGACCCAGTACTTC. Translated: CASSRRQGPETQYF.

The J gene is TRBJ2-3, the V gene TRBV27; D gene uncertain. Germline assignment: CDR1 MNHEY and CDR2 SMNVEV (reference sequence). The CDR3 is made up of 13 amino acids. The germline V and J ends were trimmed by 6 bases and 6 bases, with 13 bases remaining between them. The CDR3 nucleotides read TGTGCCAGCAGGTGGACCTTAGGGGATACGCAGTATTTT. This codes for CASRWTLGDTQYF.